This T cell receptor (beta chain) was sequenced during a study of shared clonotypes between healthy human individuals. Overall study findings and caveats: Relative to clonotypes present in all four donors, those not shared had lower generation probabilities. An expected dependence of interdonor clonotype sharing on sequencing depth was noted. Rarefaction analysis demonstrated incomplete sorted-subset sequencing notwithstanding large depth.

Germline CDR1 SGHTA, CDR2 FQGNSA. V lost 6 bases and J lost 0; bases outside the gene matches: 5. CDR3 size: 14 residues. Details on this clone: Its target is not known. The identical CDR3 is also encoded by other nucleotide sequences in the sample.

Produced via immunoSEQ multiplex PCR; TCRdb's table is partial and in-frame only. The sample gives some 2 million clones, approximately 95% of which show up once; under 0.15% is in the top ten. This rearrangement joins TRBV7-2 to TRBJ2-7, with TRBD2 matching 7 bases. This TCR was sampled from a man aged 18 to 29 in good health. The sample consisted of naive CD4+ T cells sorted from blood. Subset denoted: CD45RA+ positively selected. CDR3 residues: CASSSSGTSYEQYF. The DNA of the CDR3 is TGTGCCAGCAGTTCCAGCGGGACCTCCTACGAGCAGTACTTC.